A selection of T cell receptor beta chains follows, all from one sample in a study of PD-1 blockade in classical Hodgkin lymphoma. Assay: immunoSEQ multiplex PCR; the TCRdb copy retains only in-frame clones and omits some. The sample has 15,000 to 20,000 clones; around 75% are singletons. This sample comprised peripheral blood mononuclear cells (PBMCs), obtained at baseline. The receptors were sampled from a human donor with classical Hodgkin lymphoma. The CDR3 runs from the conserved cysteine through the conserved F or W. D genes are given only for firm matches. Clone size is given for some rows only: seen once, a few or many times, or a class if the clone is expanded.

v_gene,abundance,j_gene,d_gene,CDR3aa,CDR3nt
TRBV4-2,few,TRBJ2-2,-,CASSHSRQRTGELFF,TGTGCCAGCAGCCACTCAAGGCAGCGTACCGGGGAGCTGTTTTTT
TRBV6-1,-,TRBJ2-1,-,CASSEALAGPYNEQFF,TGTGCCAGCAGTGAAGCGCTGGCGGGACCTTACAATGAGCAGTTCTTC
TRBV27,once,TRBJ1-2,-,CASSLKYRNYGYTF,TGTGCCAGCAGTTTAAAGTACCGCAACTATGGCTACACCTTC
TRBV21-1,-,TRBJ2-3,-,CASSQTDVTQYF,TGTGCCAGCTCCCAGACAGACGTGACGCAGTATTTT
TRBV19,-,TRBJ1-4,TRBD1,CASSIGRQGAKEKLFF,TGTGCCAGTAGTATAGGCCGACAGGGGGCTAAAGAAAAACTGTTTTTT
TRBV9,-,TRBJ2-6,TRBD2,CASSAPPRGKSGANVLTF,TGTGCCAGCAGCGCCCCCCCGCGGGGGAAATCTGGGGCCAACGTCCTGACTTTC
TRBV27,-,TRBJ1-4,-,CASSFWGAGRKLFF,TGTGCCAGCAGTTTTTGGGGGGCAGGTCGAAAACTGTTTTTT
TRBV6-4,-,TRBJ1-2,-,CASSDEGLGYTF,TGTGCCAGCAGTGACGAGGGTCTCGGCTACACCTTC
TRBV19,-,TRBJ2-2,-,CASSPREMSGELFF,TGTGCCAGTAGCCCCAGGGAGATGTCCGGGGAGCTGTTTTTT
TRBV2,few,TRBJ2-7,-,CASSEGIPSYEQYF,TGTGCCAGCAGTGAAGGTATCCCCTCCTACGAGCAGTACTTC
TRBV5-1,-,TRBJ2-2,-,CASSLEAGAGELFF,TGCGCCAGCAGCTTGGAGGCAGGGGCCGGGGAGCTGTTTTTT
TRBV19,-,TRBJ2-1,TRBD2,CASQSSGGLNEQFF,TGTGCCAGTCAATCTAGCGGGGGTCTTAATGAGCAGTTCTTC
TRBV5-4,once,TRBJ2-1,TRBD2,CASSLVGVAGAQHNEQFF,TGTGCCAGCAGCTTGGTTGGCGTAGCGGGAGCCCAACACAATGAGCAGTTCTTC
TRBV27,once,TRBJ1-2,TRBD1,CASSRGQGYGYTF,TGTGCCAGCAGTCGAGGACAGGGTTATGGCTACACCTTC
TRBV10-3,-,TRBJ2-1,-,CAISESPRVLEQFF,TGTGCCATCAGTGAGTCGCCCCGCGTCCTAGAGCAGTTCTTC
TRBV4-3,once,TRBJ1-4,-,CASSQAGGVGEKLFF,TGCGCCAGCAGCCAAGCGGGGGGCGTAGGGGAAAAACTGTTTTTT
TRBV5-1,-,TRBJ2-1,-,CASSVQTPLGNEQFF,TGCGCCAGCAGCGTGCAGACCCCGCTGGGAAATGAGCAGTTCTTC
TRBV2,-,TRBJ2-1,-,CASSEVGPDDEQFF,TGTGCCAGCAGTGAGGTGGGGCCAGACGATGAGCAGTTCTTC
TRBV5-1,medium-sized,TRBJ1-2,-,CASSWQDTQNYGYTF,TGCGCCAGCAGCTGGCAGGACACTCAGAACTATGGCTACACCTTC